This T cell receptor (beta chain) was captured by sequencing in a study of OX40 agonist ivuxolimab in advanced cancers. Background on the study: Two cutaneous melanoma patients and one hepatocellular carcinoma patient, three in all, had partial responses. The study's findings and limits: Within 6 weeks, CD4+ and CD8+ blood T cells expanded clonally at 0.1 to 3.0 mg/kg.

Libraries were prepared by immunoSEQ multiplex PCR; TCRdb keeps only in-frame clonotypes and omits some of them. The table records around 64,000 clones, roughly 80% of them present only once. Germline-derived CDR1 and CDR2 are GTSNPN and SVGIG (reference sequence). CDR3 length: 15 residues. Trimming took off 1 base at V and 2 bases at J, with 13 bases between the two ends. As to this clone: As yet, its antigen is unknown.

The specimen was CD4+ or CD8+ T cells sorted from blood, collected in a trial of the OX40 agonist ivuxolimab. This clonotype was sampled from an adult with an advanced solid tumor such as melanoma, head and neck, liver or kidney cancer. The rearrangement links TRBV30 to TRBJ2-3; D is perhaps TRBD2 (5 bases). The CDR3 here is CAWSGLGSYTDTQYF. The CDR3, as DNA: TGTGCCTGGAGTGGTCTAGGGAGCTACACAGATACGCAGTATTTT.